This entry describes one TCR beta chain. Its antigen specificity is not known. Base qualities are not at hand, and no much larger clone is one base apart. This sample stems from a study of CD8+ T cells in alopecia areata (dated 2018 in TCRdb). Looking at the study overall: The treated patients took part in an open-label pilot trial in which moderate-to-severe alopecia areata was treated with oral tofacitinib at 5 to 10 mg twice daily. Patients received tofacitinib for 6 to 18 months and were then followed off drug for 6 months to check for delayed response and recurrence. In treated patients, disease severity was measured using the SALT score, which gives the percentage of scalp surface area affected. The study used high-throughput TCRbeta sequencing to examine T cell clonal expansion in alopecia areata, in both the C3H/HeJ mouse model and human patients. Scalp tissue and sorted CD4+ and CD8+ peripheral blood T cells from patchy and totalis/universalis alopecia areata patients and from healthy controls were covered by human TCRbeta sequencing. Biopsies were taken from tofacitinib-treated patients at baseline and at 4 and 24 weeks of treatment, and a later scalp biopsy was taken in several of the tofacitinib-treated patients. Scalp clonality was compared across normal scalp (n=4), patchy alopecia areata scalp (n=8), and alopecia totalis/universalis scalp (n=8). RNA was extracted with the PAXgene miRNA kit for fixed scalp, the miRNeasy kit for PBMCs, and the RNeasy kit for mouse skin. TCRbeta CDR3 regions were amplified by immunoSEQ multiplex PCR using 35 Vbeta forward and 13 Jbeta reverse primers.

The meaning of the sample's treatment or condition label: oral pan-JAK inhibitor, 5-10 mg twice daily. From alopecia areata patients, peripheral blood was collected along with lesional scalp punch biopsies. After PBMCs were isolated by density centrifugation and stained for CD3, CD4 and CD8, a FACSAria was used to sort CD4+ and CD8+ T cells. Libraries were constructed by the immunoSEQ multiplex PCR assay. RNA was extracted from all samples and reverse transcribed into cDNA, which served as template for TCR sequencing. First-strand cDNA was synthesized with SuperScript III using a 2:1 mix of oligo-dT and random hexamers. A synthetic immune receptor repertoire was used to gauge amplification bias, and whatever bias remained was removed computationally. As for the authors' bioinformatics: Raw reads were preprocessed to remove errors, and CDR3 was defined according to IMGT conventions as the region from the conserved cysteine to phenylalanine. Clonality was calculated as 1 minus Shannon entropy normalized by log2 of the number of productive unique TCRs. Whether each scalp clone was CD4 or CD8 was inferred by checking scalp TCRbeta sequences against the CD4 and CD8 repertoires from sorted blood. The source is immuneACCESS, and TCRdb retained only in-frame sequences with V and J called. Part of the clones is not carried over; for the studies checked, unresolved V genes explain less than half of this, and the remainder is unexplained. Clone size and the V and J calls come from that table; the DNA yielded D and trimming. This sample holds around 100,000 clones; over 75% were observed only once. The ten biggest clones cover over 8.5% of the sample.

What the work shows at the level of the full study, not this receptor alone: During tofacitinib treatment, many expanded lesional clones remained in scalp and blood, and this persistence may partly explain relapse after treatment is stopped. Higher clonality and more expanded CD8+ clones were observed in lesional scalp than in normal scalp, particularly in alopecia totalis/universalis, a finding suggestive of antigenic drive. Unlike mouse skin, where gammadelta T cells dominate, normal human skin contains resident alphabeta T cells that get sequenced too, which complicates analysis of the scalp TCR repertoire. Because the treated cohort was small and had only one nonresponder, larger studies are needed to examine links between baseline CD8+ expansion and response. Tofacitinib significantly decreased scalp clonality and the number of expanded CD8+ clones among the top 100 scalp clones. Shared TCR sequences between patients were less evident than in mice, which may be partly attributable to HLA diversity in the patient population.

Sequences LNHNV (CDR1) and YYDKDF (CDR2) are obtained from the germline V gene (reference sequence). From the cysteine up to the phenylalanine, the CDR3 has a length of 16 residues. Left in the record is the CDR3 DNA by itself, 48 bases read in frame from the first base. Trimming takes 3 bases from V and 4 bases from J, and the germline ends sit 15 bases apart. Recombination joined TRBV15 with TRBJ2-2; a tentative D match to TRBD2 spans 5 bases. The source was CD8+ T cells sorted from blood, collected between weeks 30 and 35, from a patient treated with tofacitinib. The source is a human donor with alopecia areata. The CDR3 protein: CATSSRDAPVTGELFF. The DNA sequence reads TGTGCCACCAGCAGTCGGGATGCCCCAGTCACCGGGGAGCTGTTTTTT.